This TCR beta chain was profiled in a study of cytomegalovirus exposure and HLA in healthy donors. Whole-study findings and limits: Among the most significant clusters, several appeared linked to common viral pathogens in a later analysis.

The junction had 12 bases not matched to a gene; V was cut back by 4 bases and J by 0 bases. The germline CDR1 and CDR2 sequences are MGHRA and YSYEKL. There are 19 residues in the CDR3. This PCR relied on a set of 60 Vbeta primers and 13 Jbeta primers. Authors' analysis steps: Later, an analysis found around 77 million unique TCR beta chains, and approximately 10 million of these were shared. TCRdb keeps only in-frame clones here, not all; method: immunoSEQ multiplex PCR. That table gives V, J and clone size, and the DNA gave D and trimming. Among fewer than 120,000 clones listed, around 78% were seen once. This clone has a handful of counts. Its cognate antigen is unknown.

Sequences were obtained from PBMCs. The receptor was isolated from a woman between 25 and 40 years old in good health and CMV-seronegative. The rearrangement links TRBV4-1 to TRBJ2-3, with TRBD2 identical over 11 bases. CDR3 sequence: CASSPGPLLAGASTDTQYF. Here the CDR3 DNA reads TGCGCCAGCAGCCCCGGCCCCCTACTAGCGGGAGCTAGCACAGATACGCAGTATTTT.